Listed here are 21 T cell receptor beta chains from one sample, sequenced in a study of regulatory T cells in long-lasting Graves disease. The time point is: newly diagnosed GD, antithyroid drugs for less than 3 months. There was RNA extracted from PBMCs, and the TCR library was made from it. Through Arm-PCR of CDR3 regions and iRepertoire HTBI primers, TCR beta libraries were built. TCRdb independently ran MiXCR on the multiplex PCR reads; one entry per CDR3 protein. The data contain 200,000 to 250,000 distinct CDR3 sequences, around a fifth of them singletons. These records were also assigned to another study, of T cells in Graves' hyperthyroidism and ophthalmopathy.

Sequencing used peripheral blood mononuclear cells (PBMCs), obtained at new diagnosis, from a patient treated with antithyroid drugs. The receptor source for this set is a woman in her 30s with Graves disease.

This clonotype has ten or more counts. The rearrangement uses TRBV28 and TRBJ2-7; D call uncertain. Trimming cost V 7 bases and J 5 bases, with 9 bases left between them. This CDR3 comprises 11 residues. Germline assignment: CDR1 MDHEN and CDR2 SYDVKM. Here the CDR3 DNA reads TGTGCCAGCACGACCCGGGACGAGCAGTACTTC. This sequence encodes CASTTRDEQYF.

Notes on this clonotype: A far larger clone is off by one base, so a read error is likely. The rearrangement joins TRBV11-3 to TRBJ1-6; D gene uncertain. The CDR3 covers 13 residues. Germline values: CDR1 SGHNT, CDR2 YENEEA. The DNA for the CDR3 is TGTGCCAGCAGCATGAGTGGTAATTTACCCCTCCACTTT. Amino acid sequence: CASSMSGNLPLHF.

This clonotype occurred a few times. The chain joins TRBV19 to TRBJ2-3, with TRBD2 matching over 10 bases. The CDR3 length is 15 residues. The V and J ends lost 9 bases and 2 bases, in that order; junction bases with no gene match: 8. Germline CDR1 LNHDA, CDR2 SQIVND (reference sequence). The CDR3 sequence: CASQAGGTPTDTQYF. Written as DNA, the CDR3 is TGTGCCAGCCAAGCGGGGGGGACCCCCACAGATACGCAGTATTTT. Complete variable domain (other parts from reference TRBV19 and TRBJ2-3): DGGITQSPKYLFRKEGQNVTLSCEQNLNHDAMYWYRQDPGQGLRLIYYSQIVNDFQKGDIAEGYSVSREKKESFPLTVTSAQKNPTAFYLCASQAGGTPTDTQYFGPGTRLTVL.

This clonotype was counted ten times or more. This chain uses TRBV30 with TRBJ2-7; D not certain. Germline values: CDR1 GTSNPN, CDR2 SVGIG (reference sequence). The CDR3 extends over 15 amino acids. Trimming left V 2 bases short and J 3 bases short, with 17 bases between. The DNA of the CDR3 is TGTGCCTGGAGTCAACCCAGGCAGTATCTCTACGAGCAGTACTTC. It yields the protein CAWSQPRQYLYEQYF.

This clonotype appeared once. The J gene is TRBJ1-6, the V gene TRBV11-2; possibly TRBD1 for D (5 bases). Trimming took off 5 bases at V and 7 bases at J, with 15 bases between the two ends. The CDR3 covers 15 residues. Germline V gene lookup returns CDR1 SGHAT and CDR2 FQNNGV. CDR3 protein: CASSPAGRNNSPLHF. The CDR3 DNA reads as TGTGCCAGCAGCCCCGCGGGACGCAACAATTCACCCCTCCACTTT.

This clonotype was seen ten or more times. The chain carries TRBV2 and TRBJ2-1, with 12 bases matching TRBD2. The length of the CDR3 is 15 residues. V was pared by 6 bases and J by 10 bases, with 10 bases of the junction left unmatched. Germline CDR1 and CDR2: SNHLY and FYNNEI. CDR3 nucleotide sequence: TGTGCCAGCAGGGTGCTAGCGGGAGGGAACGGGGAGCAGTTCTTC. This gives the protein CASRVLAGGNGEQFF.

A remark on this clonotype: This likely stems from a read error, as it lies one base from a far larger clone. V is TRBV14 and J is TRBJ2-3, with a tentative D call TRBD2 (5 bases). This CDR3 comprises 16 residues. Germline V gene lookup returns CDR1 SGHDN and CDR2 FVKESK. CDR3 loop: CASSHLQGPGRETKYF. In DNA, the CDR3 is TGTGCCAGCAGCCACCTTCAAGGGCCGGGAAGAGAGACCAAGTACTTC.

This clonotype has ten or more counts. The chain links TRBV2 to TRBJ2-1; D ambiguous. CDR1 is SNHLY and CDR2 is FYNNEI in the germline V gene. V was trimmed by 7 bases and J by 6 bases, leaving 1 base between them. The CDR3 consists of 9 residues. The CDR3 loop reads CASTNEQFF. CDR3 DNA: TGTGCCAGCACCAATGAGCAGTTCTTC. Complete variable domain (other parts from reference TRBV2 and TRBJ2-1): EPEVTQTPSHQVTQMGQEVILRCVPISNHLYFYWYRQILGQKVEFLVSFYNNEISEKSEIFDDQFSVERPDGSNFTLKIRSTKLEDSAMYFCASTNEQFFGPGTRLTVL.

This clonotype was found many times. DNA of the CDR3: TGTGCCAGTAGTACACCCCGGGGCACAGTGAACACTGAAGCTTTCTTT. Residues: CASSTPRGTVNTEAFF. The gene calls are TRBV19 and TRBJ1-1; D might be TRBD1 (5 bases). Germline V gene data show CDR1 as LNHDA and CDR2 as SQIVND (reference sequence). The CDR3 is 16 amino acids. The V end lost 4 bases, the J end lost 0 bases, and 15 bases lay between the germline ends.

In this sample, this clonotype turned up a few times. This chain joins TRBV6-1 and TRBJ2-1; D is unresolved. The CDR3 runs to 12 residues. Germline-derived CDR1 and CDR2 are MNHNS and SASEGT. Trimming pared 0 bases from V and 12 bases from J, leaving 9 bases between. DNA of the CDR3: TGTGCCAGCAGTGAAGCCCTAGTCCGGCAGTTCTTC. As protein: CASSEALVRQFF.

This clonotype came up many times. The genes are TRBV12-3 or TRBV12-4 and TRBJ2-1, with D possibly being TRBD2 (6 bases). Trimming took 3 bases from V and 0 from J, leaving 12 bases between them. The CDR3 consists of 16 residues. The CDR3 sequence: CASSFGSVASYNEQFF. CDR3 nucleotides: TGTGCCAGCAGTTTCGGGAGCGTGGCCTCCTACAATGAGCAGTTCTTC.

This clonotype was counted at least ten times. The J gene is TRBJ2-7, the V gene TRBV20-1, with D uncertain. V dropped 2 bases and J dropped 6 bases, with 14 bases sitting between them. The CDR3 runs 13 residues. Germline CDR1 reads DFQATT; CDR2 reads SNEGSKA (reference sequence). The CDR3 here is CSARPTLGREQYF. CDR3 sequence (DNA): TGCAGTGCTAGACCTACCCTCGGGCGCGAGCAGTACTTC.

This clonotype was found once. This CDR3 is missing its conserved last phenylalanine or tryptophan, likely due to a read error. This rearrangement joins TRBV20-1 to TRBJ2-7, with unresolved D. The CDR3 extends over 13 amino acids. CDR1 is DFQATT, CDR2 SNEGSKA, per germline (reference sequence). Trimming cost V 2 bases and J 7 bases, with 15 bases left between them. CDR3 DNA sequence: TGCAGTGCTAGACCTACCCTCGGGCGGGAGCAGTACCTC. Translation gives CSARPTLGREQYL.

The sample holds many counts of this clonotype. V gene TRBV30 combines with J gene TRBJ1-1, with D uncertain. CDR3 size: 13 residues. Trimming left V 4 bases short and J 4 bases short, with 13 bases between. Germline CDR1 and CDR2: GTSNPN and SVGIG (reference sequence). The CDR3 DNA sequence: TGTGCCTGGACCCTTGGGGTGGGCACTGAAGCTTTCTTT. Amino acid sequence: CAWTLGVGTEAFF.

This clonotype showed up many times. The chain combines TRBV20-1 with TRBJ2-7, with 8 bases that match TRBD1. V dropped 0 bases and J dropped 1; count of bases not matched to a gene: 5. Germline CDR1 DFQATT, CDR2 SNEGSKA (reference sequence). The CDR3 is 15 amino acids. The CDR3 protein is CSARDTGGYSYEQYF. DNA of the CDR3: TGCAGTGCTAGAGATACAGGGGGATATTCCTACGAGCAGTACTTC.

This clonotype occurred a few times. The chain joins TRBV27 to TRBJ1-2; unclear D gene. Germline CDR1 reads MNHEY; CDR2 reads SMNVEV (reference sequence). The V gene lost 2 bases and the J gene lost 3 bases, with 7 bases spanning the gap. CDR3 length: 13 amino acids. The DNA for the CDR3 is TGTGCCAGCAGTTTACGGGAGGACTATGGCTACACCTTC. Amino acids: CASSLREDYGYTF.

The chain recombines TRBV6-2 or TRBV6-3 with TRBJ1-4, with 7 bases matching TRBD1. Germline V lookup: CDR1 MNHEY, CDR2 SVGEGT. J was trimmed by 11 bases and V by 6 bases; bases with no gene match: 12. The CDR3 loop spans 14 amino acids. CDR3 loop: CASRDDRVLNKLFF. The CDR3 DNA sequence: TGTGCCAGCAGAGACGACAGGGTTTTAAACAAACTGTTTTTT.

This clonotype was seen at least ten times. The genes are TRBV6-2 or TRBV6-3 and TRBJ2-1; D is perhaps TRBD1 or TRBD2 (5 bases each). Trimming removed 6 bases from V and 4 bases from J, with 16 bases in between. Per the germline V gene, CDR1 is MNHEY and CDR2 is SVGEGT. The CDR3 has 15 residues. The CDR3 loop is CASSLTGTGYNEQFF. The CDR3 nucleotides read TGTGCCAGCAGCTTGACCGGGACGGGGTACAATGAGCAGTTCTTC.

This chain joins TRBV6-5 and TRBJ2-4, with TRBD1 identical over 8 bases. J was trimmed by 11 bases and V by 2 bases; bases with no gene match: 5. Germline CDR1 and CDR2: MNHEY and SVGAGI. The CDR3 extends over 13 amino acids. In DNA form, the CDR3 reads TGTGCCAGCAGTTACGACAGGGGAGCGGTTCAGTACTTC. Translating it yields CASSYDRGAVQYF.

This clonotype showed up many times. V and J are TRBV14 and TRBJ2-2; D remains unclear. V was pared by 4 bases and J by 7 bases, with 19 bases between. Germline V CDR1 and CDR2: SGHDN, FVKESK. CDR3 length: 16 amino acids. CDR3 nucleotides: TGTGCCAGCAGCCTAGCCCCGGGCCTCAGACGCGGGGAGCTGTTTTTT. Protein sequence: CASSLAPGLRRGELFF.

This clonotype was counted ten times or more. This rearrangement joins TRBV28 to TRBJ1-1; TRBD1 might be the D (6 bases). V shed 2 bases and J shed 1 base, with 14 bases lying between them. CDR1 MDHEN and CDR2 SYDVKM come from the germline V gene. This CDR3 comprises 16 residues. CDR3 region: CASSLGFWDTNTEAFF. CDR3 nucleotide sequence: TGTGCCAGCAGTTTAGGGTTCTGGGACACGAACACTGAAGCTTTCTTT.